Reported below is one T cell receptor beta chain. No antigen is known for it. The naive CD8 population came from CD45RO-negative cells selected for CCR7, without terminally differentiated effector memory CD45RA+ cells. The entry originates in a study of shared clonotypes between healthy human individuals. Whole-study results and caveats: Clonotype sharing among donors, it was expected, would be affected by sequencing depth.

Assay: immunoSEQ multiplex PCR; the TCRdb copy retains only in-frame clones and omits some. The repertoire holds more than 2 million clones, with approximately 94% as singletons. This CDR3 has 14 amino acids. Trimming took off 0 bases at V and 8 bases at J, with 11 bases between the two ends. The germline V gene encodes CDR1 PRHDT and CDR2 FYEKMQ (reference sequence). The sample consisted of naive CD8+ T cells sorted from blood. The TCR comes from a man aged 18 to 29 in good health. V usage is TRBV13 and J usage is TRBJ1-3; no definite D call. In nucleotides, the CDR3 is TGTGCCAGCAGCTTAGGGCGACGGCGTGACACCATATATTTT. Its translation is CASSLGRRRDTIYF.